This T cell receptor beta chain was observed in a study of cytomegalovirus exposure and HLA in healthy donors. In the study overall: About 180 million T cells yielded roughly 120 million unique TCR beta sequences in earlier analysis.

The study ran its PCR with 60 Vbeta and 13 Jbeta primers. Data came from immunoSEQ multiplex PCR; TCRdb stores just in-frame clones and leaves some out. The data show 130,000 or so clones, about four fifths seen once. At collection, donors were nominally healthy, but unrecorded immune exposures were probable. Findings and limits, study-wide: Donor immune exposure was known only as CMV serostatus.

The V and J ends lost 4 bases and 5 bases, in that order; junction bases with no gene match: 4. The CDR3 is 16 residues long. Germline loops: CDR1 SEHNR, CDR2 FQNEAQ (reference sequence). Worth noting for this clone: As yet, its antigen is unknown.

This chain links TRBV7-9 with TRBJ2-3, with 15 nucleotides matching TRBD2. This clonotype originated in a young man in good health and CMV-seronegative. Sequencing was carried out using PBMCs. The CDR3 DNA follows: TGTGCCAGCAGCTCAGGGACTAGCGGGAGGTTAGATACGCAGTATTTT. This translates into CASSSGTSGRLDTQYF.